One and the same sample provided the 7 T cell receptor beta chains below, sequenced in a study of regulatory T cells in long-lasting Graves disease. The TCR beta library used iRepertoire HTBI primers with Arm-PCR amplification of CDR3. TCRdb re-called the multiplex PCR reads with MiXCR, one entry per CDR3 protein. There are hundreds of thousands of distinct CDR3 sequences in the sample; 16% occur only once, and 9.5% to 15% lies in the top ten. Sample time point: newly diagnosed GD, antithyroid drugs for less than 3 months. Following extraction of RNA from PBMCs, that RNA was used to make the TCR library. The sample also formed part of further work on T cells in Graves' hyperthyroidism and ophthalmopathy.

The sequencing used peripheral blood mononuclear cells (PBMCs), collected at new diagnosis, from a patient treated with antithyroid drugs. These receptor sequences come from a man between 18 and 35 years old with Graves disease.

This clonotype appeared many times. The chain carries TRBV7-2 and TRBJ1-5; no firm D call. Germline CDR1 and CDR2: SGHTA and FQGNSA. Deletions cut 5 bases from V and 3 bases from J, with 11 bases between. There are 14 residues in the CDR3. CDR3: CASSPSINNQPQHF. CDR3 nucleotides: TGTGCCAGCAGCCCCAGCATAAACAATCAGCCCCAGCATTTT.

As regards this clonotype: One base away lies a much larger clone, so this may be a sequencing read error. The genes are TRBV7-8 and TRBJ2-7, with a weak D call TRBD2 (6 bases). The germline V gene has CDR1 SGHVS and CDR2 FQNEAQ. The CDR3 sequence is 15 residues long. The CDR3 here is CAGSLVRDSAYEQYF. DNA of the CDR3: TGTGCCGGCAGCTTAGTAAGGGACTCTGCCTACGAGCAGTACTTC. The variable domain in full, completed from reference TRBV7-8 and TRBJ2-7, reads GAGVSQSPRYKVAKRGQDVALRCDPISGHVSLFWYQQALGQGPEFLTYFQNEAQLDKSGLPSDRFFAERPEGSVSTLKIQRTQQEDSAVYLCAGSLVRDSAYEQYFGPGTRLTVT.

This clonotype appeared many times. The junction shows a germline mismatch at one end, possibly a read error. The CDR3 spells CASSSTGLAVLLF. The CDR3 DNA follows: TGTGCCAGCAGCTCCACTGGCCTAGCAGTACTCCTCTTC. V and J are TRBV7-2 and TRBJ2-1, with D maybe TRBD2 (5 bases). The CDR3 covers 13 residues. Germline V gene lookup returns CDR1 SGHTA and CDR2 FQGNSA.

This clonotype was counted many times. The genes are TRBV5-1 and TRBJ1-4; weak D call: TRBD1 (5 bases). Germline V gives CDR1 SGHRS, CDR2 YFSETQ. The V and J ends lost 0 bases and 4 bases respectively, with 7 bases between them. CDR3 length: 14 amino acids. The DNA of the CDR3 is TGCGCCAGCAGCTTGGGACAGAGTAATGAAAAACTGTTTTTT. Residues: CASSLGQSNEKLFF.

At least ten counts were recorded for this clonotype. V gene TRBV5-1 combines with J gene TRBJ2-3; 11 bases map to TRBD2. The CDR3 runs to 16 residues. The junction had 2 bases not matched to a gene; V was cut back by 0 bases and J by 2 bases. Germline V gene data show CDR1 as SGHRS and CDR2 as YFSETQ. The CDR3 bases are TGCGCCAGCAGCTTGGGACTAGCGGGGACCACAGATACGCAGTATTTT. It is translated as CASSLGLAGTTDTQYF.

The table lists this clonotype with a few counts. The genes are TRBV4-1 and TRBJ2-7, with 7 bases lining up with TRBD2. J gave up 10 bases and V 6 bases, and 15 bases lay outside the gene matches. CDR3 length: 14 amino acids. Germline CDR1 is MGHRA and CDR2 is YSYEKL. The CDR3 sequence is CASRPLAVHVEQYF. For the CDR3, the DNA is TGCGCCAGCAGGCCCCTAGCGGTTCATGTGGAACAGTACTTC.

This clonotype was observed at least ten times. The rearrangement joins TRBV30 to TRBJ1-1; 7 bases agree with TRBD1. Germline lookup yields CDR1 GTSNPN and CDR2 SVGIG (reference sequence). The CDR3 sequence is 13 residues long. The junction had 5 bases not matched to a gene; V was cut back by 1 base and J by 6 bases. This CDR3 is CAWSGQGGAEAFF. The CDR3 DNA reads TGTGCCTGGAGTGGCCAGGGGGGCGCTGAAGCTTTCTTT.